Below are 20 T cell receptor beta chains sequenced from a single sample in a study of blood T cell repertoires in COVID-19. Repertoires were generated with immunoSEQ multiplex PCR, while TCRdb's copy carries only in-frame clones and drops some. The table has some 310,000 clones, around nine tenths seen once. The sequenced sample was PBMCs or T cells enriched from blood (not recorded which). These receptors came from a woman in her 30s who had recovered from COVID-19.

The rearrangement links TRBV19 to TRBJ2-2, with 7 bases lining up with TRBD1. The CDR3 is 16 residues long. Trimming at V came to 8 bases and at J to 9 bases, leaving 18 bases not matched to a gene. Germline loops: CDR1 LNHDA, CDR2 SQIVND (reference sequence). The CDR3 here is CASRRTGVQFDRELFF. As DNA, the CDR3 is TGTGCCAGTCGAAGAACAGGGGTCCAGTTCGACCGGGAGCTGTTTTTT.

The V gene is TRBV19, the J gene TRBJ1-5; 10 positions match TRBD1. The germline gives CDR1 LNHDA, CDR2 SQIVND (reference sequence). CDR3 length: 15 amino acids. The J segment lost 6 bases and the V segment lost 4 bases, leaving 6 bases of the junction unmatched. CDR3 loop: CASSTGTGDGQPQHF. CDR3 in DNA: TGTGCCAGTAGTACTGGGACAGGGGATGGTCAGCCCCAGCATTTT.

The V gene is TRBV7-8, the J gene TRBJ1-1, with unresolved D. The ends were cut back, 4 bases at V and 1 base at J, with 10 bases in the middle. The V gene's germline CDR1 is SGHVS and CDR2 FQNEAQ. The CDR3 consists of 14 residues. The CDR3 sequence is CASSSYATNTEAFF. The DNA for the CDR3 is TGTGCCAGCAGCTCCTATGCCACGAACACTGAAGCTTTCTTT.

This clone appeared once. The V gene is TRBV13, the J gene TRBJ2-1, with 10 bases that match TRBD1. Germline V gives CDR1 PRHDT, CDR2 FYEKMQ (reference sequence). The CDR3 has 14 residues. V trimming: 5 bases; J trimming: 8 bases; junction bases outside the gene matches: 6. The CDR3 is CASSAGTGVDEQFF. In DNA form, the CDR3 reads TGTGCCAGCAGCGCGGGGACAGGGGTGGATGAGCAGTTCTTC.

V is TRBV28 and J is TRBJ1-1; D not certain. The CDR3 covers 14 residues. The germline V gene has CDR1 MDHEN and CDR2 SYDVKM. With 8 bases removed from V and 0 bases from J, the gap between germline ends came to 13 bases. In nucleotides, the CDR3 is TGTGCCAGCCCTCCAGCGGAAATGAACACTGAAGCTTTCTTT. It translates to CASPPAEMNTEAFF.

The V call is TRBV5-1, the J call TRBJ1-6; no reliable D call. The CDR3 covers 13 residues. Between the trimmed V and J ends, which lost 2 bases and 10 bases, there was a span of 10 bases. Germline-derived CDR1 and CDR2 are SGHRS and YFSETQ. CDR3 coding DNA: TGCGCCAGCAGCTTTGGCATACGATCACCCCTCCACTTT. Translated, it gives CASSFGIRSPLHF.

This sequence joins TRBV5-1 and TRBJ1-3; TRBD1 is a possible D gene (5 bases). CDR1 SGHRS and CDR2 YFSETQ come from the germline V gene. V lost 4 bases and J 0 bases, leaving 14 bases between the germline ends. The CDR3 contains 16 residues. The CDR3 bases are TGCGCCAGCAGCCACGTTGACAGTAGCTCTGGAAACACCATATATTTT. This gives the protein CASSHVDSSSGNTIYF.

J is TRBJ1-4 and V is TRBV2; 7 bases are a match to TRBD1. In germline, CDR1 is SNHLY, CDR2 FYNNEI. With V trimmed by 10 bases and J by 2 bases, 4 bases remained unmatched. The CDR3 runs to 13 residues. CDR3 nucleotide sequence: TGTGCCACCACGGGACAGACTAATGAAAAACTGTTTTTT. This sequence encodes CATTGQTNEKLFF.

The CDR3 reads CASSPRTASSTDTQYF. The CDR3 DNA is TGTGCCAGCAGCCCCCGGACAGCTAGCAGCACAGATACGCAGTATTTT. The chain combines TRBV11-2 with TRBJ2-3; a weak D match, TRBD1 (6 bases). Trimming pared 5 bases from V and 0 bases from J, leaving 15 bases between. Germline CDR1 reads SGHAT; CDR2 reads FQNNGV. The CDR3 runs 16 residues.

The CDR3: CASSPPSREAFF. In DNA, the CDR3 is TGTGCCAGCTCACCCCCGAGTCGGGAAGCTTTCTTT. The V call is TRBV18, the J call TRBJ1-1; no reliable D call. The V gene's germline CDR1 is KGHSH and CDR2 LQKENI. This CDR3 contains 12 residues. Trimming left V 3 bases short and J 8 bases short, with 10 bases between. The variable domain in full, completed from reference TRBV18 and TRBJ1-1, reads NAGVMQNPRHLVRRRGQEARLRCSPMKGHSHVYWYRQLPEEGLKFMVYLQKENIIDESGMPKERFSAEFPKEGPSILRIQQVVRGDSAAYFCASSPPSREAFFGQGTRLTVV.

This chain uses TRBV7-2 with TRBJ1-6, with 7 nucleotides matching TRBD1. The CDR3 has 16 residues. V trimming: 5 bases; J trimming: 10 bases; junction bases outside the gene matches: 14. CDR1 is SGHTA and CDR2 is FQGNSA in the germline V gene. CDR3 sequence: CASSPGPGGAKSPLHF. In DNA form, the CDR3 reads TGTGCCAGCAGCCCTGGGCCAGGGGGTGCCAAATCACCCCTCCACTTT.

V and J are TRBV6-5 and TRBJ1-2, with D hard to call. The CDR3 loop spans 14 amino acids. Looked up from germline, CDR1 is MNHEY and CDR2 is SVGAGI. Trimming took off 0 bases at V and 4 bases at J, with 9 bases between the two ends. The CDR3 is CASSYSVEAYGYTF. In DNA, the CDR3 is TGTGCCAGCAGTTACTCTGTAGAAGCCTATGGCTACACCTTC.

CDR3 coding DNA: TGCAGCGCCTACAGGGGCGGAGAGACCCAGTACTTC. Protein product: CSAYRGGETQYF. The chain joins TRBV29-1 to TRBJ2-5; 7 nucleotides align to TRBD1. V lost 7 bases and J lost 4; bases outside the gene matches: 6. CDR3 length: 12 amino acids. Germline V CDR1 and CDR2: SQVTM, ANQGSEA.

This clone appeared a single time. The chain carries TRBV6-5 and TRBJ2-7; 9 bases match TRBD1. Germline CDR1 and CDR2: MNHEY and SVGAGI. Trimming at V came to 6 bases and at J to 4 bases, leaving 7 bases not matched to a gene. The CDR3 loop spans 14 amino acids. CDR3 in amino acids: CASRQGAMSYEQYF. The CDR3 nucleotides are TGTGCCAGCAGACAGGGGGCGATGAGTTACGAGCAGTACTTC.

CDR3 sequence reads: CASSLAEDYEQFF. CDR3 nucleotide sequence: TGTGCCAGCAGCTTAGCGGAGGACTATGAGCAGTTCTTC. V gene TRBV7-2 combines with J gene TRBJ2-1; weak D call: TRBD2 (5 bases). V was shortened by 0 bases and J by 8 bases, with 8 bases between the two germline ends. The CDR3 sequence is 13 residues long. Per the germline V gene, CDR1 is SGHTA and CDR2 is FQGNSA.

A note on this clone: Different DNA sequences within this sample yield the same CDR3. The chain is built from TRBV5-4 and TRBJ1-4; tentative D call: TRBD1 (5 bases). The CDR3 consists of 15 residues. Trimming took 4 bases from V and 0 from J, leaving 10 bases between them. Per the germline V gene, CDR1 is SGHNT and CDR2 is YYREEE (reference sequence). CDR3 nucleotides: TGTGCCAGCAGCCCGGGGGGGGCAACTAATGAAAAACTGTTTTTT. The encoded protein is CASSPGGATNEKLFF.

The CDR3 here is CATSRAGGSSYEQYF. The CDR3 DNA reads as TGTGCCACCAGCAGAGCTGGGGGGAGCTCCTACGAGCAGTACTTC. The chain uses TRBV15 and TRBJ2-7; D is possibly TRBD2 (6 bases). Trimming pared 1 base from V and 0 bases from J, leaving 10 bases between. The CDR3 loop spans 15 amino acids. Germline V gene sequence: CDR1 LNHNV, CDR2 YYDKDF (reference sequence).

The count of this clone is one. This chain joins TRBV29-1 and TRBJ2-4; D not resolved. The CDR3 has 14 residues. Germline loops: CDR1 SQVTM, CDR2 ANQGSEA. Trimming took off 7 bases at V and 0 bases at J, with 13 bases between the two ends. The CDR3, as DNA: TGCAGCGCCGCAATCCAGTTAGCCAAAAACATTCAGTACTTC. Translated, it gives CSAAIQLAKNIQYF. Complete variable domain (other parts from reference TRBV29-1 and TRBJ2-4): SAVISQKPSRDICQRGTSLTIQCQVDSQVTMMFWYRQQPGQSLTLIATANQGSEATYESGFVIDKFPISRPNLTFSTLTVSNMSPEDSSIYLCSAAIQLAKNIQYFGAGTRLSVL.

The chain is built from TRBV6-5 and TRBJ1-1, with a possible D match to TRBD1 (6 bases). Germline CDR1 reads MNHEY; CDR2 reads SVGAGI. With 2 bases removed from V and 4 bases from J, the gap between germline ends came to 8 bases. The CDR3 is made up of 13 amino acids. CDR3 coding DNA: TGTGCCAGCAGTTACGACAGGCGCACTGAAGCTTTCTTT. Protein product: CASSYDRRTEAFF.

This clone was found a few times. The V call is TRBV6-5, the J call TRBJ2-3; D unresolved. This CDR3 spans 12 amino acids. Between the trimmed V and J ends, which lost 7 bases and 4 bases, there was a span of 9 bases. The germline CDR1 and CDR2 sequences are MNHEY and SVGAGI. CDR3 region: CASTQVADTQYF. The CDR3 nucleotides read TGTGCCAGCACACAAGTCGCAGATACGCAGTATTTT.